These 24 T cell receptor beta chains share one sample of origin, sequenced in a study of blood T cell repertoires in COVID-19. Assay: immunoSEQ multiplex PCR; the TCRdb copy retains only in-frame clones and omits some. Altogether under 250,000 clones are present, around 82% being singletons, with the ten largest covering about 7.2%. What was sequenced was peripheral blood. These receptors came from a woman in her sixties or seventies with acute or convalescent COVID-19.

This clone has just a few counts. The V gene is TRBV6-2 or TRBV6-3, the J gene TRBJ1-1; maybe TRBD1 (5 bases). The CDR3 totals 15 residues. V lost 6 bases, J lost 8 bases, and 22 bases lay in between. Germline V gene sequence: CDR1 MNHEY, CDR2 SVGEGT. The CDR3 here is CASSRNTRTGGEAFF. The CDR3 DNA sequence: TGTGCCAGCAGCAGAAATACCCGGACGGGGGGGGAAGCTTTCTTT.

The V and J genes are TRBV3-1 (or the pseudogene TRBV3-2) and TRBJ2-3; 7 nucleotides align to TRBD2. J gave up 8 bases and V 7 bases, and 15 bases lay outside the gene matches. This CDR3 comprises 15 residues. Germline lookup yields CDR1 LGHDT and CDR2 YNNKEL (reference sequence). The CDR3 DNA reads as TGTGCCAGCACCCCGGCTAGCGGCCTTAAAGGTACGCAGTATTTT. As protein: CASTPASGLKGTQYF.

This clone was recorded once. The CDR3 coding sequence is TGTGCCAGTACCCCCTCCTCTAGCAGAGAGACCCAGTACTTC. This codes for CASTPSSSRETQYF. The chain joins TRBV19 to TRBJ2-5, with D possibly TRBD2 on 5 matching bases. The CDR3 has 14 residues. V lost 7 bases to trimming and J lost 4 bases, with 16 bases between them. Germline lookup yields CDR1 LNHDA and CDR2 SQIVND (reference sequence). The full variable domain, in which reference TRBV19 and TRBJ2-5 provide the parts outside the CDR3, is DGGITQSPKYLFRKEGQNVTLSCEQNLNHDAMYWYRQDPGQGLRLIYYSQIVNDFQKGDIAEGYSVSREKKESFPLTVTSAQKNPTAFYLCASTPSSSRETQYFGPGTRLLVL.

The chain links TRBV11-2 to TRBJ2-5; TRBD1 aligns across 8 bases. With V trimmed by 8 bases and J by 6 bases, 5 bases remained unmatched. This CDR3 spans 12 amino acids. Germline V gives CDR1 SGHAT, CDR2 FQNNGV. This CDR3 is CASGDRGQTQYF. Written as DNA, the CDR3 is TGTGCCAGCGGAGACAGGGGTCAGACCCAGTACTTC. The entire variable domain, with the rest obtained from reference TRBV11-2 and TRBJ2-5, is as follows: EAGVAQSPRYKIIEKRQSVAFWCNPISGHATLYWYQQILGQGPKLLIQFQNNGVVDDSQLPKDRFSAERLKGVDSTLKIQPAKLEDSAVYLCASGDRGQTQYFGPGTRLLVL.

This sequence joins TRBV4-3 and TRBJ2-2; 9 bases match TRBD1. Germline loops: CDR1 LGHNA, CDR2 YSLEER. The CDR3 contains 15 residues. The trim removed 4 bases at V and 5 bases at J, leaving 5 bases unmatched. The CDR3 region has the DNA TGCGCCAGCAGCCGGGGACAGGGTGTTACCGGGGAGCTGTTTTTT. Translated: CASSRGQGVTGELFF.

As DNA, the CDR3 is TGTGCCAGCAGTGGCGAGGGCCCCTTTAACTATGGCTACACCTTC. It encodes CASSGEGPFNYGYTF. The V call is TRBV2, the J call TRBJ1-2, with D unresolved. Germline V lookup: CDR1 SNHLY, CDR2 FYNNEI. Trimming left V 4 bases short and J 1 base short, with 13 bases between. The CDR3 length is 15 residues.

The V and J genes are TRBV9 and TRBJ2-3; tentative D call: TRBD1 (6 bases). Trimming took 1 base from V and 0 from J, leaving 6 bases between them. There are 14 residues in the CDR3. The germline CDR1 and CDR2 sequences are SGDLS and YYNGEE. CDR3 in DNA: TGTGCCAGCAGCGTACAGGGGAGCACAGATACGCAGTATTTT. The encoded protein is CASSVQGSTDTQYF.

The chain is built from TRBV24-1 and TRBJ2-1; no clear D. V was clipped by 1 base and J by 7 bases, with 7 bases between them. Looked up from germline, CDR1 is KGHDR and CDR2 is SFDVKD. This CDR3 is built from 13 residues. CDR3 in DNA: TGTGCCACCAGTGATTTTGGTCAGAATGAGCAGTTCTTC. Translation gives CATSDFGQNEQFF.

The rearrangement uses TRBV4-1 and TRBJ1-4, with D possibly being TRBD1 (6 bases). The V gene's germline CDR1 is MGHRA and CDR2 YSYEKL. V was cut by 0 bases and J by 8 bases, with 16 bases left in between. CDR3 size: 16 residues. CDR3 bases: TGCGCCAGCAGCCAAGAGGGTCGGGGGGGCGGCGAAAAACTGTTTTTT. It encodes CASSQEGRGGGEKLFF.

V gene TRBV6-5 combines with J gene TRBJ2-7, with a possible D match to TRBD2 (5 bases). There are 14 residues in the CDR3. Trimming cost V 10 bases and J 2 bases, with 18 bases left between them. Germline lookup yields CDR1 MNHEY and CDR2 SVGAGI. CDR3 nucleotide sequence: TGTGCCACGGCGGGTCGGCAACCTCCCTACGAGCAGTACTTC. It codes for CATAGRQPPYEQYF.

The table lists this clone with a few counts. The rearrangement joins TRBV2 to TRBJ1-2, with D uncertain. Germline CDR1 SNHLY, CDR2 FYNNEI. Trimming left V 1 base short and J 4 bases short, with 13 bases between. CDR3 length: 15 amino acids. CDR3 in DNA: TGTGCCAGCAGTGAAGAATCGGGGTCCGTCTATGGCTACACCTTC. Protein sequence: CASSEESGSVYGYTF. Drawing the rest from reference TRBV2 and TRBJ1-2, the complete variable domain is EPEVTQTPSHQVTQMGQEVILRCVPISNHLYFYWYRQILGQKVEFLVSFYNNEISEKSEIFDDQFSVERPDGSNFTLKIRSTKLEDSAMYFCASSEESGSVYGYTFGSGTRLTVV.

This clone was seen only once. V usage is TRBV3-1 (or the pseudogene TRBV3-2) and J usage is TRBJ1-1; D not resolved. Germline V lookup: CDR1 LGHDT, CDR2 YNNKEL (reference sequence). This CDR3 has 14 amino acids. Between the trimmed V and J ends, which lost 3 bases and 1 base, there was a span of 9 bases. CDR3 bases: TGTGCCAGCAGCCAGTGGAGGACGAACACTGAAGCTTTCTTT. It is translated as CASSQWRTNTEAFF.

V usage is TRBV9 and J usage is TRBJ2-1, with 9 nucleotides matching TRBD2. CDR3 length equals 15 residues. The trim removed 4 bases at V and 6 bases at J, leaving 8 bases unmatched. Germline-derived CDR1 and CDR2 are SGDLS and YYNGEE. Here the CDR3 reads CASSPPRGGSNEQFF. CDR3 in DNA: TGTGCCAGCAGCCCACCGCGGGGGGGTTCCAATGAGCAGTTCTTC.

This clone was seen a handful of times. The chain couples TRBV7-9 to TRBJ2-7; D ambiguous. The CDR3 length is 10 residues. Germline V gives CDR1 SEHNR, CDR2 FQNEAQ (reference sequence). Trimming pared 5 bases from V and 6 bases from J, leaving 5 bases between. CDR3 nucleotide sequence: TGTGCCAGCAGCCCCTGCGAGCAGTACGTC. It specifies CASSPCEQYV.

This clone was picked up a small number of times. This chain connects TRBV3-1 (or the pseudogene TRBV3-2) to TRBJ1-2; tentatively, D is TRBD1 (6 bases). The CDR3 consists of 14 residues. V lost 1 base to trimming and J lost 4 bases, with 10 bases between them. Germline CDR1 reads LGHDT; CDR2 reads YNNKEL (reference sequence). Here the CDR3 reads CASSQGQGSYGYTF. In DNA form, the CDR3 reads TGTGCCAGCAGCCAAGGGCAGGGGAGCTATGGCTACACCTTC.

CDR3 coding DNA: TGTGCCAGTAGTAAGACAGCCTACACCTACGAGCAGTACGTC. Amino acids: CASSKTAYTYEQYV. The genes are TRBV19 and TRBJ2-7; D is possibly TRBD1 (5 bases). Trimming left V 4 bases short and J 2 bases short, with 12 bases between. This CDR3 is built from 14 residues. CDR1 and CDR2 from the germline V gene are LNHDA and SQIVND (reference sequence).

CDR3 amino acids: CASSLIPRQETQYF. CDR3 nucleotides: TGCGCCAGCAGCTTAATCCCCAGACAAGAGACCCAGTACTTC. The gene calls are TRBV5-1 and TRBJ2-5, with D unclear. CDR1 SGHRS and CDR2 YFSETQ come from the germline V gene. CDR3 length: 14 amino acids. V was trimmed by 2 bases and J by 2 bases, leaving 10 bases between them.

The chain joins TRBV2 to TRBJ2-5; 10 bases agree with TRBD2. Losses at the gene ends were 8 bases for V and 4 bases for J; bases not matched to a gene: 7. The V gene's germline CDR1 is SNHLY and CDR2 FYNNEI. The CDR3 extends over 14 amino acids. The CDR3 bases are TGTGCCAGCGGTACTAGCGGGGTTGGAGAGACCCAGTACTTC. This sequence encodes CASGTSGVGETQYF.

The chain uses TRBV13 and TRBJ1-3; perhaps TRBD1 as D (6 bases). Trimming pared 5 bases from V and 4 bases from J, leaving 12 bases between. CDR3 length: 14 amino acids. Germline V gene sequence: CDR1 PRHDT, CDR2 FYEKMQ (reference sequence). The CDR3 spells CASSAIGQGNTIYF. In nucleotides, the CDR3 is TGTGCCAGCAGCGCCATAGGACAGGGAAACACCATATATTTT.

The chain carries TRBV6-2 or TRBV6-3 and TRBJ2-5, with D tentatively TRBD2 (5 bases). Trimming stripped 6 bases from V and 2 bases from J, with 13 bases between. CDR1 and CDR2 from the germline V gene are MNHEY and SVGEGT. The CDR3 sequence is 14 residues long. The CDR3 here is CASSILVPQETQYF. The CDR3 nucleotides read TGTGCCAGCAGCATACTAGTCCCACAAGAGACCCAGTACTTC.

This clone was observed a handful of times. The rearrangement uses TRBV12-3 or TRBV12-4 and TRBJ2-3; 7 bases line up with TRBD2. The CDR3 length is 13 residues. V trimming: 6 bases; J trimming: 4 bases; junction bases outside the gene matches: 4. The CDR3 reads CASSFRGADTQYF. The CDR3 DNA follows: TGTGCCAGCAGCTTTCGGGGGGCAGATACGCAGTATTTT.

This sequence joins TRBV5-1 and TRBJ2-7; 8 positions match TRBD2. CDR1 is SGHRS, CDR2 YFSETQ, per germline. The trim removed 4 bases at V and 5 bases at J, leaving 8 bases unmatched. The CDR3 runs to 14 residues. As DNA, the CDR3 is TGCGCCAGCAGCCCGTCGGGAGGGGGGAACGAGCAGTACTTC. This encodes CASSPSGGGNEQYF.

The V call is TRBV30, the J call TRBJ2-7; tentatively, D is TRBD2 (5 bases). Germline assignment: CDR1 GTSNPN and CDR2 SVGIG (reference sequence). The length of the CDR3 is 15 residues. V dropped 6 bases and J dropped 5 bases, with 23 bases sitting between them. The DNA for the CDR3 is TGTGCCTGCCGCAACCGCCGGGATCAGCGGAACGAGCAGTACTTC. It specifies CACRNRRDQRNEQYF.

The genes are TRBV6-5 and TRBJ2-7; 9 bases match TRBD1. Trimming removed 8 bases from V and 2 bases from J; junction bases left unmatched: 4. The germline CDR1 and CDR2 sequences are MNHEY and SVGAGI. The CDR3 runs to 13 residues. Here the CDR3 DNA reads TGTGCCAGCCGGACAGGGGCGACCTACGAGCAGTACGTC. Translation: CASRTGATYEQYV.